This is a list of T cell receptor beta chains from one sample in a study of cytomegalovirus exposure and HLA in healthy donors. The protocol was immunoSEQ multiplex PCR, while the TCRdb copy is restricted to in-frame clones and leaves out a portion. The table includes fewer than 150,000 clones, under 90% detected once. Sequenced material: PBMCs. The source of these receptors is a female donor in good health and CMV-seropositive. The CDR3 runs from the conserved cysteine through the conserved F or W. D genes are given only for firm matches. Clone size, where shown, is once, few, many, or a class for clones that have expanded.

D gene	clone size	J gene	V gene	CDR3 protein	CDR3 DNA
.	.	TRBJ1-2	TRBV7-9	CASSFGGRGYGYTF	TGTGCCAGCAGCTTTGGTGGGAGAGGCTATGGCTACACCTTC
.	.	TRBJ1-1	TRBV7-8	CASSLVGEAFF	TGTGCCAGCAGCTTAGTCGGTGAAGCTTTCTTT
.	few	TRBJ1-2	TRBV10-1	CASSAVWQDYGYTF	TGCGCCAGCAGTGCGGTTTGGCAGGACTATGGCTACACCTTC
.	.	TRBJ1-2	TRBV27	CASSLSPPHGNYGYTF	TGTGCCAGCAGTTTATCCCCACCCCACGGTAACTATGGCTACACCTTC
.	.	TRBJ2-3	TRBV28	CASSAPSGSTDTQYF	TGTGCCAGCAGTGCTCCCTCGGGAAGCACAGATACGCAGTATTTT
.	.	TRBJ2-3	TRBV7-2	CASSLGPEADTQYF	TGTGCCAGCAGCTTAGGGCCGGAGGCAGATACGCAGTATTTT
.	.	TRBJ2-6	TRBV18	CASSPFFLEASGANVLTF	TGTGCCAGCTCTCCATTCTTTTTGGAGGCCTCTGGGGCCAACGTCCTGACTTTC
.	.	TRBJ1-1	TRBV9	CASSVVAENTEAFF	TGTGCCAGCAGCGTAGTTGCAGAGAACACTGAAGCTTTCTTT
.	.	TRBJ1-2	TRBV19	CASTTGQLYGYTF	TGTGCCAGTACCACCGGACAGCTTTATGGCTACACCTTC
.	.	TRBJ2-7	TRBV27	CASSLSELTSYEQYF	TGTGCCAGCAGTTTATCGGAGTTAACCTCCTACGAGCAGTACTTC
.	few	TRBJ1-4	TRBV2	CASSEGGTTNEKLFF	TGTGCCAGCAGTGAGGGAGGGACAACTAATGAAAAACTGTTTTTT
.	.	TRBJ1-4	TRBV27	CASSSTGAANEKLFF	TGTGCCAGCAGTAGCACTGGGGCGGCTAATGAAAAACTGTTTTTT
.	.	TRBJ1-1	TRBV30	CAWTPRGLRGTEAFF	TGTGCCTGGACCCCACGGGGACTTCGAGGCACTGAAGCTTTCTTT
.	.	TRBJ2-5	TRBV18	CASSPQGGETQYF	TGTGCCAGCTCACCACAGGGAGGAGAGACCCAGTACTTC
TRBD1	.	TRBJ1-1	TRBV11-3	CASSLTGVNTEAFF	TGTGCCAGCAGCTTGACAGGGGTGAACACTGAAGCTTTCTTT
.	.	TRBJ2-7	TRBV27	CASSLQGLGYEQYF	TGTGCCAGCAGTCTTCAGGGTTTAGGCTACGAGCAGTACTTC
TRBD1	.	TRBJ2-2	TRBV5-4	CASGRTGGAGTGELFF	TGTGCCAGCGGGAGGACAGGGGGCGCGGGCACCGGGGAGCTGTTTTTT
.	.	TRBJ2-2	TRBV4-3	CASSLGENTGELFF	TGCGCCAGCAGCCTAGGGGAGAACACCGGGGAGCTGTTTTTT
.	.	TRBJ1-1	TRBV6-5	CASSYAPGRGTEAFF	TGTGCCAGCAGTTATGCGCCGGGCAGGGGCACTGAAGCTTTCTTT
TRBD2	.	TRBJ2-1	TRBV5-4	CASSFSSGGAAYNEQFF	TGTGCCAGCAGCTTTTCGAGCGGGGGGGCGGCCTACAATGAGCAGTTCTTC
TRBD2	.	TRBJ2-5	TRBV18	CASYQRGELMETQYF	TGTGCCAGTTACCAGCGGGGGGAGTTAATGGAGACCCAGTACTTC
.	few	TRBJ1-4	TRBV28	CASCEPREKLFF	TGTGCCAGCTGCGAGCCTCGGGAAAAACTGTTTTTT
.	.	TRBJ2-4	TRBV25-1	CASSGTTSSKNIQYF	TGTGCCAGCAGTGGGACCACTAGTTCCAAAAACATTCAGTACTTC
.	.	TRBJ2-1	TRBV19	CASSIVPTSPSWQGYNEQFF	TGTGCCAGTAGTATAGTGCCTACCTCACCCTCGTGGCAGGGATACAATGAGCAGTTCTTC
.	.	TRBJ2-3	TRBV7-3	CASSSQGRATDTQYF	TGTGCCAGCAGCTCCCAGGGCAGAGCCACAGATACGCAGTATTTT
TRBD2	few	TRBJ2-3	TRBV7-9	CASSPSAGADTQYF	TGTGCCAGCAGCCCATCAGCGGGGGCAGATACGCAGTATTTT
.	.	TRBJ2-5	TRBV28	CASSLGKFQETQYF	TGTGCCAGCAGTCTCGGGAAATTTCAAGAGACCCAGTACTTC
.	.	TRBJ2-5	TRBV28	CASSLGLANSEYF	TGTGCCAGCAGTTTGGGCCTAGCGAACTCCGAGTACTTC
.	.	TRBJ2-7	TRBV4-1	CASSQVPGYSYEQYF	TGCGCCAGCAGCCAAGTCCCAGGCTACTCCTACGAGCAGTACTTC
.	few	TRBJ1-4	TRBV7-6	CASSPWGGEKLFF	TGTGCCAGCAGCCCCTGGGGGGGCGAAAAACTGTTTTTT
TRBD2	few	TRBJ2-2	TRBV7-2	CASSLVSGGVTGELFF	TGTGCCAGCAGCTTAGTTAGCGGGGGGGTCACCGGGGAGCTGTTTTTT
.	.	TRBJ2-7	TRBV30	CAWSGSSSDEQYF	TGTGCCTGGAGTGGGTCTAGTTCCGACGAGCAGTACTTC